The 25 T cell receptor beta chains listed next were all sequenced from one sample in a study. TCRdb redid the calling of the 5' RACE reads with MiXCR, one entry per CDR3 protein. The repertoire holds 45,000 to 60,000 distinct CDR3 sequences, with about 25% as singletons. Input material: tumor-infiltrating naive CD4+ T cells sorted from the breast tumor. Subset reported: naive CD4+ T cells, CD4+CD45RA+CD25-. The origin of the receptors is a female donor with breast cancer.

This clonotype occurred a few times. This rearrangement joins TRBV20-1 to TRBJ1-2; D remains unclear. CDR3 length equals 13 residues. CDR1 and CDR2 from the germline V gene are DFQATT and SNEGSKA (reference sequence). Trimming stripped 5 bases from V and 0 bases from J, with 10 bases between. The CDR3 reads CSAGPGPNYGYTF. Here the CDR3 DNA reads TGCAGTGCTGGTCCGGGTCCTAACTATGGCTACACCTTC.

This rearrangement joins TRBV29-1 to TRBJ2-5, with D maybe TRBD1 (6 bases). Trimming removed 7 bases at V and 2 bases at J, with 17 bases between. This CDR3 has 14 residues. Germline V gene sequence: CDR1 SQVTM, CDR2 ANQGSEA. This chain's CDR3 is CSGGTGSRQETQYF. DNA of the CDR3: TGCAGCGGGGGTACAGGGTCCAGGCAAGAGACCCAGTACTTC.

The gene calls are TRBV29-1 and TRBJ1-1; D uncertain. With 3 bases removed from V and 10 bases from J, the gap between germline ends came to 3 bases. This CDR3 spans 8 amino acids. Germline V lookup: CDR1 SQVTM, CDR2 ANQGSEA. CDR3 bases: TGCAGCGTTGAGGGAGCTTTCTTT. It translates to CSVEGAFF.

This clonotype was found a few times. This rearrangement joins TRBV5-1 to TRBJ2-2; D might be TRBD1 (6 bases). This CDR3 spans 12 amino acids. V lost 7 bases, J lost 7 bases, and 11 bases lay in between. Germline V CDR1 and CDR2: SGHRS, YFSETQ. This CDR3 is CASRGQLGELFF. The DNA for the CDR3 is TGCGCCAGCCGTGGACAGCTCGGGGAGCTGTTTTTT.

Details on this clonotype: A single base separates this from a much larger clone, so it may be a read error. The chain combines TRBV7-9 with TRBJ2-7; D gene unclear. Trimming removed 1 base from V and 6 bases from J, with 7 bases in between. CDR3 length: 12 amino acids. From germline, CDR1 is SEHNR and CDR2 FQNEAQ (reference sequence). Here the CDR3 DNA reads TGTGCCAGCAGCTTAGAGGGTTGCGAGCAGTACTTC. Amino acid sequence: CASSLEGCEQYF.

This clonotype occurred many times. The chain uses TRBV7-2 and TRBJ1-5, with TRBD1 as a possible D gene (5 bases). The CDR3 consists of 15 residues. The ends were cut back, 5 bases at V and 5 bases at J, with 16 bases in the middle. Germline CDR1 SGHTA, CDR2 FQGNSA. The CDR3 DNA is TGTGCCAGCAGCCTCGACGGGGCGAGCGATCAGCCCCAGCATTTT. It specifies CASSLDGASDQPQHF.

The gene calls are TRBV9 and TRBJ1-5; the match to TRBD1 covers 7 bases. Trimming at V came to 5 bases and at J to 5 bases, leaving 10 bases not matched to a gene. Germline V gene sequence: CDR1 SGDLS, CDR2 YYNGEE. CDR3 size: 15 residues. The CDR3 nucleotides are TGTGCCAGCAGGAAAACAGGGGAATCCGATCAGCCCCAGCATTTT. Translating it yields CASRKTGESDQPQHF.

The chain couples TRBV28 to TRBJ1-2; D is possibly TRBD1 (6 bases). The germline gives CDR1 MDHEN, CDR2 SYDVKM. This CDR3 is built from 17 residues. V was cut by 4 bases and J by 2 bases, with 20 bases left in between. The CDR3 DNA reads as TGTGCCAGCAGTTCCACCGTTGGGGGCAGGAAAAACTATGGCTACACCTTC. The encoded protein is CASSSTVGGRKNYGYTF.

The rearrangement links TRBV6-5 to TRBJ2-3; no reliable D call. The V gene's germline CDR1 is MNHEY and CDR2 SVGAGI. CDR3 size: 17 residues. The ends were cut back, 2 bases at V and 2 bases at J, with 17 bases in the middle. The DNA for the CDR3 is TGTGCCAGCAGTTACCGCAAGCCCAAGGTCGACACAGATACGCAGTATTTT. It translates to CASSYRKPKVDTDTQYF.

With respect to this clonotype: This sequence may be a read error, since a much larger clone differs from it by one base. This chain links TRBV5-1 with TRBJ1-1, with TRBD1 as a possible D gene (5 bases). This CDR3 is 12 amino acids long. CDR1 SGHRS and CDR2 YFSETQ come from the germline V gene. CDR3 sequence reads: CASSPDTPEALF. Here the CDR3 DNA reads TGCGCCAGCAGCCCGGACACCCCCGAAGCTCTCTTT.

DNA for the CDR3: TGTGCCAGCAGTCCCGGGATAGGGGATACCCAGTACTTC. Its translation is CASSPGIGDTQYF. This chain uses TRBV27 with TRBJ2-5; D might be TRBD1 or TRBD2, each matching 5 bases. V was cut by 5 bases and J by 8 bases, with 15 bases left in between. The CDR3 sequence is 13 residues long. Germline V gene data show CDR1 as MNHEY and CDR2 as SMNVEV (reference sequence).

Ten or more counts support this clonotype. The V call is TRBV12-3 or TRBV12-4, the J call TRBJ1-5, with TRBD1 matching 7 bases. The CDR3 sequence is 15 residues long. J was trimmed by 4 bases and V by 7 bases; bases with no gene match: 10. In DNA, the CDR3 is TGTGCCAGCACACTTACAGGGGTGAAGAATCAGCCCCAGCATTTT. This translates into CASTLTGVKNQPQHF.

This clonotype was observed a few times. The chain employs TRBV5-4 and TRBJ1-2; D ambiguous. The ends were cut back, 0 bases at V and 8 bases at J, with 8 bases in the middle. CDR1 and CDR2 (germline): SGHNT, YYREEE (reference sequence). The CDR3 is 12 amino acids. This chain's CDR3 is CASSLEVDGYTF. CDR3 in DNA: TGTGCCAGCAGCTTGGAAGTTGACGGCTACACCTTC. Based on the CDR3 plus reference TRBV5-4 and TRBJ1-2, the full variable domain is ETGVTQSPTHLIKTRGQQVTLRCSSQSGHNTVSWYQQALGQGPQFIFQYYREEENGRGNFPPRFSGLQFPNYSSELNVNALELDDSALYLCASSLEVDGYTFGSGTRLTVV.

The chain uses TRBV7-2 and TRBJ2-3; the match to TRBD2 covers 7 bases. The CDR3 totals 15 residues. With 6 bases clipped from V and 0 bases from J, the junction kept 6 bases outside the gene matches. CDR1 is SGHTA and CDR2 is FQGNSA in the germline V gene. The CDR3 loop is CASRKSGVSTDTQYF. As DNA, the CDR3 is TGTGCCAGCAGAAAGAGCGGGGTTAGCACAGATACGCAGTATTTT.

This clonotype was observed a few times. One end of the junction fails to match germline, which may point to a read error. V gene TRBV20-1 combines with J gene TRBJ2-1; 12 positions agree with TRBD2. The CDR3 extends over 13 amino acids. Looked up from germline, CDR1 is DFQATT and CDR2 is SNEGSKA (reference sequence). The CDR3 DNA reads TGCAGTGCTAGCAATAGACTAGCGGGGGAGAGGGTCTTC. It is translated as CSASNRLAGERVF.

Here the CDR3 reads CASSRGDSYEQYF. In DNA form, the CDR3 reads TGTGCCAGCAGCCGGGGTGACTCCTACGAGCAGTACTTC. This rearrangement joins TRBV7-9 to TRBJ2-7; D may be TRBD2 (5 bases). The CDR3 contains 13 residues. V was pared by 5 bases and J by 0 bases, with 8 bases between. Germline assignment: CDR1 SEHNR and CDR2 FQNEAQ (reference sequence). Drawing the rest from reference TRBV7-9 and TRBJ2-7, the complete variable domain is DTGVSQNPRHKITKRGQNVTFRCDPISEHNRLYWYRQTLGQGPEFLTYFQNEAQLEKSRLLSDRFSAERPKGSFSTLEIQRTEQGDSAMYLCASSRGDSYEQYFGPGTRLTVT.

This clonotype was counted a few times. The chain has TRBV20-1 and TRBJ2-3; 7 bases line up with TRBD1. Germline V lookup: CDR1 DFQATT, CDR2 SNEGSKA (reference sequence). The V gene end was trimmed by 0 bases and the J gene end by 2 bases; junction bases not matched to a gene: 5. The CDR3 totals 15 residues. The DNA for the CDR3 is TGCAGTGCTAGAGATTGGCAGGGGGTCACAGATACGCAGTATTTT. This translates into CSARDWQGVTDTQYF.

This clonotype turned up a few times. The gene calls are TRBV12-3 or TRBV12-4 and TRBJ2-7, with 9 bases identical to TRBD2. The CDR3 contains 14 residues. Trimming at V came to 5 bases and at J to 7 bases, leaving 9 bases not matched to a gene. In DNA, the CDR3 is TGTGCCAGCAGTCGCACCGGGACTAGCACTGAGCAGTACTTC. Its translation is CASSRTGTSTEQYF.

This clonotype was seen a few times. The CDR3 DNA is TGCGCCAGCAGTTTGCGGACAGGGGCGAACACCGGGGAGCTGTTTTTT. Amino acids: CASSLRTGANTGELFF. This rearrangement joins TRBV5-1 to TRBJ2-2; 9 bases are a match to TRBD1. The junction had 5 bases not matched to a gene; V was cut back by 5 bases and J by 0 bases. This CDR3 contains 16 residues. Per the germline V gene, CDR1 is SGHRS and CDR2 is YFSETQ.

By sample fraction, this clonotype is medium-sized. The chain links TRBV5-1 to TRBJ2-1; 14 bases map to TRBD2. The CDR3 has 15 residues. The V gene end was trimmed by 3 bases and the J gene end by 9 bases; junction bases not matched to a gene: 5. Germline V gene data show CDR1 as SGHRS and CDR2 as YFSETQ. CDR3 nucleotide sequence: TGCGCCAGCAGCTCCGGACTAGCGGGAGGAGTTGAGCAGTTCTTC. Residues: CASSSGLAGGVEQFF.

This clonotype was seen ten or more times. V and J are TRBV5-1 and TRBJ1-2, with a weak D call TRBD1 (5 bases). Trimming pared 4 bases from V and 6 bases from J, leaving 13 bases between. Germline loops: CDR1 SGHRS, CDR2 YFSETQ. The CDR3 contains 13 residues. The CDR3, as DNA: TGCGCCAGCAGCGTCGCAGGGAGCAATGGCTACACCTTC. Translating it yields CASSVAGSNGYTF.

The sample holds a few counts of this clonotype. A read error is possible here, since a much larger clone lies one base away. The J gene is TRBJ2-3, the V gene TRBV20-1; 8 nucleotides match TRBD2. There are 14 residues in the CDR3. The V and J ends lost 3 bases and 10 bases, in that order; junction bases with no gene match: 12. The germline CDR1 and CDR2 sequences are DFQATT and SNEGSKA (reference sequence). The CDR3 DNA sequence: TGCAGTGCTAGGGCGGGACTAGTTCTGGATGCGCAGTATTTT. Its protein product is CSARAGLVLDAQYF.

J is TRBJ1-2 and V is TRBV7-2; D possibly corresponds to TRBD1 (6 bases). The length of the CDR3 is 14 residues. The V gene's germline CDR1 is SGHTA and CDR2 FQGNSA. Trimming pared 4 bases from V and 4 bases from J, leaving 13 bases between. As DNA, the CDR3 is TGTGCCAGCAGCTCGTGGACAGATGTCTATGGCTACACCTTC. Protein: CASSSWTDVYGYTF.

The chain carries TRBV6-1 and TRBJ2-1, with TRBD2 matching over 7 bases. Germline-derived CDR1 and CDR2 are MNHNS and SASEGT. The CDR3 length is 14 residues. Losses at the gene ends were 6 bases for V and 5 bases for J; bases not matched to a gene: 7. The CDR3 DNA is TGTGCCAGCAGACGAGCGGGAATCAACAATGAGCAGTTCTTC. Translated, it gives CASRRAGINNEQFF.

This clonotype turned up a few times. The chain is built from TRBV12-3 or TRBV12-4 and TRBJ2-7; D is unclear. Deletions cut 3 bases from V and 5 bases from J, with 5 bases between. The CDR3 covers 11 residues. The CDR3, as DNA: TGTGCCAGCAGTTTTCTGGACGAGCAGTACTTC. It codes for CASSFLDEQYF.